The next 21 T cell receptor beta chains were all read from a single sample in a study of OX40 agonist ivuxolimab in advanced cancers. The library was produced with the immunoSEQ multiplex PCR assay. The clones in this table, taken by TCRdb from immuneACCESS, are in-frame only. Not every clone is retained; where verified, under half of the shortfall comes from an unresolved V gene, and the cause of the rest is unknown. The sample table lists about 76,000 clones, more than 75% of them with a count of one. Clones ranked in the top ten supply about 2.6% of the sample. The material was CD4+ or CD8+ T cells sorted from blood, obtained in a trial of the OX40 agonist ivuxolimab. These receptors originate from an adult with an advanced solid tumor such as melanoma, head and neck, liver or kidney cancer.

The chain combines TRBV5-5 with TRBJ1-3; D unclear. This CDR3 region has 16 residues. Germline loops: CDR1 SGHKS, CDR2 YYEKEE (reference sequence). Trimming left V 1 base short and J 0 bases short, with 11 bases between. This CDR3 is CASSLLVGSSGNTIYF. The CDR3 nucleotides are TGTGCCAGCAGCTTGTTGGTCGGGAGCTCTGGAAACACCATATATTTT.

The chain links TRBV10-3 to TRBJ1-5, with D tentatively TRBD1 (5 bases). V was trimmed by 5 bases and J by 0 bases, leaving 17 bases between them. CDR1 and CDR2 (germline): ENHRY, SYGVKD. This CDR3 has 17 residues. For the CDR3, the DNA is TGTGCCATCAGTAAAGCCCCAGGGACGTCTAGCAATCAGCCCCAGCATTTT. Its translation is CAISKAPGTSSNQPQHF.

This chain connects TRBV2 to TRBJ2-5, with D maybe TRBD2 (7 bases). CDR1 and CDR2 from the germline V gene are SNHLY and FYNNEI. There are 13 residues in the CDR3. Trimming removed 11 bases from V and 4 bases from J, with 17 bases in between. Written as DNA, the CDR3 is TGTGCCGGCGAGGGGGGGGGACGAGAGACCCAGTACTTC. Translating it yields CAGEGGGRETQYF.

The gene calls are TRBV5-1 and TRBJ1-1; no definite D call. The CDR3 length is 14 residues. The V end was cut by 5 bases, the J end by 0 bases, with 11 bases between. The V gene's germline CDR1 is SGHRS and CDR2 YFSETQ. In DNA, the CDR3 is TGCGCCAGCAGTCTTCGAGAAATGAACACTGAAGCTTTCTTT. It yields the protein CASSLREMNTEAFF.

The chain is built from TRBV5-8 and TRBJ1-4, with unresolved D. V was shortened by 4 bases and J by 4 bases, with 14 bases between the two germline ends. The CDR3 runs to 15 residues. In germline, CDR1 is SGHTS, CDR2 YDEGEE. CDR3 sequence: CASSGGGAYNEKLFF. DNA of the CDR3: TGTGCCAGCAGCGGCGGTGGAGCTTATAATGAAAAACTGTTTTTT.

The chain is built from TRBV10-3 and TRBJ1-1; the D gene is possibly TRBD1 (6 bases). The V gene's germline CDR1 is ENHRY and CDR2 SYGVKD. Trimming stripped 6 bases from V and 3 bases from J, with 14 bases between. This CDR3 is 14 amino acids long. In DNA form, the CDR3 reads TGTGCCATCAGCCAAGTACAGGGAGACACTGAAGCTTTCTTT. It translates to CAISQVQGDTEAFF.

This chain uses TRBV7-2 with TRBJ1-4; TRBD1 matches at 8 bases. CDR3 length: 14 residues. Germline V gives CDR1 SGHTA, CDR2 FQGNSA. V lost 2 bases, J lost 9 bases, and 5 bases stayed unmatched. The DNA of the CDR3 is TGTGCCAGCAGCTTAACAGGGGGGAGGCAAAAACTGTTTTTT. Translating it yields CASSLTGGRQKLFF.

This chain uses TRBV15 with TRBJ2-1; tentatively, D is TRBD1 (5 bases). Germline loops: CDR1 LNHNV, CDR2 YYDKDF (reference sequence). CDR3 length equals 14 residues. V gave up 1 base and J gave up 4 bases, with 8 bases separating them. The CDR3 loop reads CATSRGGQYNEQFF. CDR3 nucleotides: TGTGCCACCAGCAGAGGTGGACAATACAATGAGCAGTTCTTC.

J is TRBJ1-1 and V is TRBV7-2, with 7 bases matching TRBD1. This CDR3 has 13 amino acids. CDR1 and CDR2 (germline): SGHTA, FQGNSA. The trim removed 2 bases at V and 4 bases at J, leaving 1 base unmatched. This chain's CDR3 is CASSLQGGTEAFF. In nucleotides, the CDR3 is TGTGCCAGCAGCTTACAGGGGGGCACTGAAGCTTTCTTT.

The chain carries TRBV6-5 and TRBJ1-6, with 10 bases fitting TRBD1. Germline V gene lookup returns CDR1 MNHEY and CDR2 SVGAGI. V lost 0 bases to trimming and J lost 8 bases; unmatched junction nucleotides: 4. The CDR3 contains 16 residues. The DNA for the CDR3 is TGTGCCAGCAGTTACTCTCCCGGGACAGGGGATTCACCCCTCCACTTT. This codes for CASSYSPGTGDSPLHF.

The chain carries TRBV6-5 and TRBJ1-2, with D hard to call. This CDR3 comprises 13 residues. The V gene's germline CDR1 is MNHEY and CDR2 SVGAGI. V shed 6 bases and J shed 1 base, with 9 bases lying between them. CDR3 sequence (DNA): TGTGCCAGCAGAGCGCAGTTTAACTATGGCTACACCTTC. It translates to CASRAQFNYGYTF.

A few counts support this clone. V usage is TRBV2 and J usage is TRBJ1-3; D may be TRBD1 (5 bases). The CDR3 has 13 amino acids. V lost 6 bases and J lost 4, with 10 bases in between. Per germline, CDR1 SNHLY and CDR2 FYNNEI. CDR3 coding DNA: TGTGCCAGCAGCCAGGGTGAAGGAAACACCATATATTTT. Protein product: CASSQGEGNTIYF.

The chain couples TRBV7-3 to TRBJ2-2, with a possible D match to TRBD2 (5 bases). The germline gives CDR1 SGHTA, CDR2 FQGTGA. The CDR3 length is 12 residues. V gave up 5 bases and J gave up 6 bases, with 7 bases separating them. The CDR3 region is CASSPGAGELFF. For the CDR3, the DNA is TGTGCCAGCAGCCCCGGGGCCGGGGAGCTGTTTTTT.

This chain uses TRBV7-8 with TRBJ1-4; 11 bases fit TRBD1. The CDR3 contains 15 residues. CDR1 and CDR2 (germline): SGHVS, FQNEAQ. The V gene end was trimmed by 5 bases and the J gene end by 7 bases; junction bases not matched to a gene: 6. The DNA for the CDR3 is TGTGCCAGCAGCACCGAAGGGACAGGGGGTGAAAAACTGTTTTTT. It is translated as CASSTEGTGGEKLFF.

The chain links TRBV7-3 to TRBJ2-3; maybe TRBD1 (6 bases). V shed 5 bases and J shed 1 base, with 13 bases lying between them. The CDR3 contains 15 residues. Germline CDR1 reads SGHTA; CDR2 reads FQGTGA. The CDR3: CASSRGGMGTDTQYF. CDR3 DNA sequence: TGTGCCAGCAGCCGAGGGGGTATGGGCACAGATACGCAGTATTTT. Using reference TRBV7-3 and TRBJ2-3 for the parts outside the CDR3, the full variable domain is GAGVSQTPSNKVTEKGKYVELRCDPISGHTALYWYRQSLGQGPEFLIYFQGTGAADDSGLPNDRFFAVRPEGSVSTLKIQRTERGDSAVYLCASSRGGMGTDTQYFGPGTRLTVL.

This clone was seen a few times. As DNA, the CDR3 is TGTGCCAGCAGCCCCCCCGTGAGGACAGGCTATGGCTACACCTTC. It yields the protein CASSPPVRTGYGYTF. The chain has TRBV7-9 and TRBJ1-2, with TRBD1 matching over 7 bases. The CDR3 has 15 residues. The junction had 10 bases not matched to a gene; V was cut back by 5 bases and J by 4 bases. Germline-derived CDR1 and CDR2 are SEHNR and FQNEAQ (reference sequence).

V is TRBV4-3 and J is TRBJ1-6; D is possibly TRBD1 (6 bases). The CDR3 loop spans 16 amino acids. The V end was cut by 3 bases, the J end by 5 bases, with 14 bases between. Germline CDR1 and CDR2: LGHNA and YSLEER. CDR3 nucleotides: TGCGCCAGCAGCCACCAAACGGACAGAGATAATTCACCCCTCCACTTT. Translation gives CASSHQTDRDNSPLHF.

The chain combines TRBV6-5 with TRBJ2-2; 7 bases map to TRBD1. CDR1 is MNHEY and CDR2 is SVGAGI in the germline V gene. V shed 4 bases and J 6 bases; nucleotides not matched to a gene: 2. This CDR3 has 13 amino acids. The CDR3 nucleotides are TGTGCCAGCAGTTTCGACAGGGCCGGGGAGCTGTTTTTT. This translates into CASSFDRAGELFF.

V gene TRBV7-9 combines with J gene TRBJ2-3; 9 bases are shared with TRBD1. The CDR3 consists of 16 residues. V gave up 2 bases and J gave up 5 bases; unmatched junction bases: 8. From germline, CDR1 is SEHNR and CDR2 FQNEAQ (reference sequence). CDR3 region: CASSLSRDRVVDTQYF. The CDR3 DNA reads as TGTGCCAGCAGCTTATCAAGGGACAGGGTAGTAGATACGCAGTATTTT.

This clone was recorded a few times. The J gene is TRBJ2-7, the V gene TRBV10-3; 8 nucleotides agree with TRBD2. Unmatched junction bases numbered 15, after V lost 7 bases and J lost 7 bases. This CDR3 spans 15 amino acids. Germline lookup yields CDR1 ENHRY and CDR2 SYGVKD. The CDR3 nucleotides read TGTGCCATCACACCCGGTGGAGCGGGGGAAGGAGAGCAGTACTTC. Amino acid sequence: CAITPGGAGEGEQYF.

The chain couples TRBV6-5 to TRBJ2-7; 9 bases align to TRBD1. CDR3 length: 12 residues. V dropped 5 bases and J dropped 5; count of bases not matched to a gene: 1. Germline CDR1 is MNHEY and CDR2 is SVGAGI. CDR3 DNA: TGTGCCAGCAGTCGGACAGGGGACGAGCAGTACTTC. Amino acids: CASSRTGDEQYF.